The 20 T cell receptor beta chains below all came from one sample that was sequenced in a study of blood T cell repertoires in COVID-19. This table comes from immunoSEQ multiplex PCR, and its TCRdb copy is limited to in-frame clones, with some not included. The table has approximately 200,000 clones, approximately 80% seen once. Source material: PBMCs or T cells enriched from blood (not recorded which). Every receptor here comes from a woman aged 35 to 49 with acute COVID-19.

This clone turned up a few times. The chain is built from TRBV28 and TRBJ1-3, with D unresolved. Trimming stripped 7 bases from V and 0 bases from J, with 7 bases between. The CDR3 loop spans 13 amino acids. The germline gives CDR1 MDHEN, CDR2 SYDVKM. CDR3 residues: CASILSSGNTIYF. DNA of the CDR3: TGTGCCAGCATCCTGTCCTCTGGAAACACCATATATTTT.

This chain joins TRBV2 and TRBJ1-2; 10 nucleotides line up with TRBD1. There are 14 residues in the CDR3. Losses at the gene ends were 4 bases for V and 7 bases for J; bases not matched to a gene: 6. Germline-derived CDR1 and CDR2 are SNHLY and FYNNEI. CDR3 bases: TGTGCCAGCAGTGCGGGACAGGGGTTTGGTGGCTACACCTTC. Amino acids: CASSAGQGFGGYTF.

This sequence joins TRBV2 and TRBJ2-3, with a tentative D call TRBD1 (6 bases). V gave up 2 bases and J gave up 2 bases, with 14 bases separating them. Germline-derived CDR1 and CDR2 are SNHLY and FYNNEI. The CDR3 runs to 16 residues. CDR3 in amino acids: CASSEIGTPNTDTQYF. The CDR3 DNA reads as TGTGCCAGCAGTGAAATCGGGACACCTAACACAGATACGCAGTATTTT.

The chain recombines TRBV7-8 with TRBJ2-1; 10 bases are a match to TRBD1. CDR1 SGHVS and CDR2 FQNEAQ come from the germline V gene. This CDR3 region has 15 residues. The junction had 7 bases not matched to a gene; V was cut back by 4 bases and J by 7 bases. In DNA, the CDR3 is TGTGCCAGCAGCTCCCCCGGGACAGGGGTGAATGAGCAGTTCTTC. It is translated as CASSSPGTGVNEQFF.

The J gene is TRBJ2-1, the V gene TRBV28, with TRBD2 identical over 7 bases. V trimming: 7 bases; J trimming: 9 bases; junction bases outside the gene matches: 12. Germline V CDR1 and CDR2: MDHEN, SYDVKM. This CDR3 contains 14 residues. This CDR3 reads CASTRGTIEGEQFF. Here the CDR3 DNA reads TGTGCCAGCACAAGAGGGACTATCGAAGGTGAGCAGTTCTTC.

DNA of the CDR3: TGTGCCAGCGCCGGGACAAGGGTTTATCAGCCCCAGCATTTT. This translates into CASAGTRVYQPQHF. The chain employs TRBV28 and TRBJ1-5; possible D gene TRBD1, 6 bases. This CDR3 is built from 14 residues. The germline CDR1 and CDR2 sequences are MDHEN and SYDVKM. The V and J ends lost 8 bases and 5 bases respectively, with 16 bases between them.

V usage is TRBV18 and J usage is TRBJ1-2; D might be TRBD1 (6 bases). CDR3 length: 12 residues. Per the germline V gene, CDR1 is KGHSH and CDR2 is LQKENI. V lost 3 bases, J lost 6 bases, and 8 bases lay in between. The CDR3 spells CASSPGQHGYTF. CDR3 nucleotides: TGTGCCAGCTCACCGGGACAACATGGCTACACCTTC.

This chain joins TRBV9 and TRBJ2-7, with D tentatively TRBD1 (6 bases). CDR3 length equals 15 residues. The germline V gene encodes CDR1 SGDLS and CDR2 YYNGEE. The germline V and J ends were trimmed by 0 bases and 6 bases, with 16 bases remaining between them. In nucleotides, the CDR3 is TGTGCCAGCAGCGTAGCTCCCGACAGGTTCTCCGAGCAGTACTTC. This gives the protein CASSVAPDRFSEQYF.

V gene TRBV19 combines with J gene TRBJ1-5; D is ambiguous. The CDR3 is made up of 15 amino acids. In germline, CDR1 is LNHDA, CDR2 SQIVND (reference sequence). V shed 2 bases and J shed 0 bases, with 8 bases lying between them. CDR3 region: CASSIRTYSNQPQHF. Written as DNA, the CDR3 is TGTGCCAGTAGTATACGTACCTATAGCAATCAGCCCCAGCATTTT.

The gene calls are TRBV19 and TRBJ1-2; D ambiguous. The V end lost 1 base, the J end lost 0 bases, and 9 bases lay between the germline ends. The germline V gene has CDR1 LNHDA and CDR2 SQIVND (reference sequence). The CDR3 is 15 amino acids. The CDR3 DNA follows: TGTGCCAGTAGTATAGGAGGGCTCACTAACTATGGCTACACCTTC. Protein sequence: CASSIGGLTNYGYTF.

The rearrangement uses TRBV12-5 and TRBJ1-4; D may be TRBD1 (5 bases). V shed 0 bases and J shed 10 bases, with 18 bases lying between them. Germline CDR1 and CDR2: LGHNT and FRNRAP. CDR3 length equals 16 residues. This CDR3 reads CASGLVMGGRSRKLFF. CDR3 nucleotides: TGTGCTAGTGGTTTGGTTATGGGGGGAAGGTCGCGAAAACTGTTTTTT.

V and J are TRBV28 and TRBJ2-1; TRBD2 matches 8 bases. The germline V gene has CDR1 MDHEN and CDR2 SYDVKM. Trimming removed 2 bases from V and 6 bases from J; junction bases left unmatched: 3. The CDR3 sequence is 14 residues long. The chain's CDR3 is CASSLPGTSNEQFF. DNA of the CDR3: TGTGCCAGCAGTTTACCCGGGACTAGCAATGAGCAGTTCTTC.

The chain carries TRBV28 and TRBJ1-3, with a tentative D call TRBD1 (5 bases). The V end lost 2 bases, the J end lost 3 bases, and 5 bases lay between the germline ends. This CDR3 has 13 amino acids. Germline CDR1 MDHEN, CDR2 SYDVKM. The CDR3 region is CASSLQGGNTIYF. The CDR3 DNA sequence: TGTGCCAGCAGTTTACAGGGTGGAAACACCATATATTTT.

The chain recombines TRBV6-5 with TRBJ2-1; D is perhaps TRBD2 (6 bases). V shed 4 bases and J shed 6 bases, with 10 bases lying between them. CDR1 and CDR2 (germline): MNHEY, SVGAGI. This CDR3 contains 13 residues. CDR3 in DNA: TGTGCCAGCAGTTTGGGACTGTTCAATGAGCAGTTCTTC. Translating it yields CASSLGLFNEQFF.

In its sample, this clone was seen a few times. The rearrangement uses TRBV27 and TRBJ1-5; perhaps TRBD1 as D (6 bases). The length of the CDR3 is 15 residues. Per the germline V gene, CDR1 is MNHEY and CDR2 is SMNVEV (reference sequence). V gave up 6 bases and J gave up 8 bases, with 20 bases separating them. The CDR3 nucleotides read TGTGCCAGCAGGCCAAGGGGGGGAATATTGGAGCCCCAGCATTTT. It encodes CASRPRGGILEPQHF.

The chain joins TRBV29-1 to TRBJ1-3; the D gene is possibly TRBD1 (6 bases). The CDR3 is 14 residues long. Germline V gene data show CDR1 as SQVTM and CDR2 as ANQGSEA. V shed 0 bases and J shed 2 bases, with 8 bases lying between them. The CDR3 loop reads CSVEEGGAGNTIYF. The DNA of the CDR3 is TGCAGCGTTGAAGAAGGGGGGGCTGGAAACACCATATATTTT.

The rearrangement links TRBV9 to TRBJ1-6; D is unclear. CDR3 length: 13 amino acids. Deletions cut 4 bases from V and 6 bases from J, with 8 bases between. Germline CDR1 and CDR2: SGDLS and YYNGEE. The DNA of the CDR3 is TGTGCCAGCAGCCCCCGTCCTAATTCACCCCTCCACTTT. Protein: CASSPRPNSPLHF.

This CDR3 reads CSVGVSISTDTQYF. The CDR3 nucleotides read TGCAGCGTTGGAGTCTCTATTAGCACAGATACGCAGTATTTT. The gene calls are TRBV29-1 and TRBJ2-3; the D is unclear. Germline V lookup: CDR1 SQVTM, CDR2 ANQGSEA. Trimming left V 4 bases short and J 0 bases short, with 11 bases between. This CDR3 has 14 amino acids.

This sequence joins TRBV27 and TRBJ2-5, with D tentatively TRBD2 (5 bases). The CDR3 length is 13 residues. Trimming took 6 bases from V and 5 from J, leaving 13 bases between them. Per germline, CDR1 MNHEY and CDR2 SMNVEV (reference sequence). CDR3 nucleotide sequence: TGTGCCAGCAGGGGAGCGATGGCGGAGACCCAGTACTTC. This gives the protein CASRGAMAETQYF.

The rearrangement joins TRBV28 to TRBJ2-2, with TRBD1 identical over 7 bases. Trimming cost V 3 bases and J 1 base; bases outside gene matches: 2. CDR3 length: 15 amino acids. CDR1 and CDR2 from the germline V gene are MDHEN and SYDVKM. For the CDR3, the DNA is TGTGCCAGCAGTTTGGACAGGATGAACACCGGGGAGCTGTTTTTT. Translation gives CASSLDRMNTGELFF. Full variable domain (outside the CDR3, taken from reference TRBV28 and TRBJ2-2): DVKVTQSSRYLVKRTGEKVFLECVQDMDHENMFWYRQDPGLGLRLIYFSYDVKMKEKGDIPEGYSVSREKKERFSLILESASTNQTSMYLCASSLDRMNTGELFFGEGSRLTVL.